This TCR beta chain appears in the sequencing data of a study of T cell responses to AZD1222 COVID-19 vaccine. Overall study results and limits: It was only six AZD1222 recipients who were seropositive at baseline. Among the donors, most were white British and more were female, and clonal diversity was possibly underestimated.

Regarding this clone: Its antigen is unknown.

TCRdb's table, derived via immunoSEQ multiplex PCR, lists solely in-frame clones and lacks some. The sample includes roughly 120,000 clones, around 90% of them seen just once. CDR3 length: 19 amino acids. CDR1 LGHNA and CDR2 YNFKEQ come from the germline V gene. J gave up 0 bases and V 0 bases, and 11 bases lay outside the gene matches. This clonotype was obtained from an adult in good health. The rearrangement links TRBV4-2 to TRBJ2-1; 7 nucleotides agree with TRBD2. Sequencing used peripheral blood, obtained on day 0 of AZD1222 vaccination. The CDR3 reads CASSQDSRKAGNSYNEQFF. CDR3 nucleotides: TGTGCCAGCAGCCAAGATTCCCGAAAAGCGGGGAACTCCTACAATGAGCAGTTCTTC.